What follows is one TCR beta chain and its context. Its antigen is unidentified. These data come from a study of blood T cells in healthy people across ages. Regarding the study as a whole: Roughly linearly, TCR beta diversity per million T cells fell as age increased. Greater diversity and more naive CD4+ cells were seen in long-lived donors than in aged donors. Researchers judged that diversity estimates from one million T cells fell short of true values.

For the second PCR, which ran for about 7 to 11 cycles, a sample-barcoded 5' primer and a J-beta primer mix were used. TCRdb reanalysed the 5' RACE reads using MiXCR and keeps one entry per CDR3 protein. The table shows around 800,000 distinct CDR3 sequences, with about 47% occurring only once. V lost 0 bases, J lost 5 bases, and 8 bases stayed unmatched. The CDR3 consists of 15 residues. From germline, CDR1 is SGHRS and CDR2 YFSETQ. The source of this sequence is an elderly man in good health. Input material: blood. The rearrangement links TRBV5-1 to TRBJ2-7; 7 bases align to TRBD2. The CDR3 loop is CASSLGNGRTNEQYF. The CDR3 region has the DNA TGCGCCAGCAGCTTGGGAAACGGGAGGACGAACGAGCAGTACTTC.